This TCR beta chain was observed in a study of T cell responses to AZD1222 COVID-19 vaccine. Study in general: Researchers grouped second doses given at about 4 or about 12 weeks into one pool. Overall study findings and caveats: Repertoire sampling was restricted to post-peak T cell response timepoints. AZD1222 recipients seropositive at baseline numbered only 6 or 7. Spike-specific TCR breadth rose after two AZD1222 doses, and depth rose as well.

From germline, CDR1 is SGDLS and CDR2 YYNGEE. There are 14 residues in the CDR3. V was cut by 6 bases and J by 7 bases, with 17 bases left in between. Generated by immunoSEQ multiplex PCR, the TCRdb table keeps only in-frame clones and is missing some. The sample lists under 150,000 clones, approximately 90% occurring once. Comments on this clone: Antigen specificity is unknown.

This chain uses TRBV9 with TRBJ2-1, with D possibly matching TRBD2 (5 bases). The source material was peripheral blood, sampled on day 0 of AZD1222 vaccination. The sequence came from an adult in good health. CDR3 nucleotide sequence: TGTGCCAGCACCAGTGGGCTAGCTAGGAATGAGCAGTTCTTC. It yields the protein CASTSGLARNEQFF.